This T cell receptor beta chain is from a study of OX40 agonist ivuxolimab in advanced cancers. About the study: The study enrolled dose-escalation patients with hepatocellular carcinoma, melanoma, renal cell or head and neck cancer. A mean age of roughly 66 years, range about 23 to 80, was recorded, and about 83% were male.

To note about this clone: The sample has other DNA sequences that encode this CDR3 too.

Generated by immunoSEQ multiplex PCR, the TCRdb table keeps only in-frame clones and is missing some. The sample consists of about 59,000 clones, over 80% of them appearing once. The CDR3 is 16 amino acids. Trimming removed 5 bases from V and 5 bases from J; junction bases left unmatched: 12. Germline-derived CDR1 and CDR2 are SGHVS and FNYEAQ. Sample: CD4+ or CD8+ T cells sorted from blood, taken in a trial of the OX40 agonist ivuxolimab. The sequence was obtained from an adult with an advanced solid tumor such as melanoma, head and neck, liver or kidney cancer. The chain links TRBV7-6 to TRBJ2-7; 10 bases match TRBD1. CDR3 DNA: TGTGCCAGCAGCCTTAGACAGGGGGCGCTTTCCCACGAGCAGTACTTC. Protein sequence: CASSLRQGALSHEQYF.